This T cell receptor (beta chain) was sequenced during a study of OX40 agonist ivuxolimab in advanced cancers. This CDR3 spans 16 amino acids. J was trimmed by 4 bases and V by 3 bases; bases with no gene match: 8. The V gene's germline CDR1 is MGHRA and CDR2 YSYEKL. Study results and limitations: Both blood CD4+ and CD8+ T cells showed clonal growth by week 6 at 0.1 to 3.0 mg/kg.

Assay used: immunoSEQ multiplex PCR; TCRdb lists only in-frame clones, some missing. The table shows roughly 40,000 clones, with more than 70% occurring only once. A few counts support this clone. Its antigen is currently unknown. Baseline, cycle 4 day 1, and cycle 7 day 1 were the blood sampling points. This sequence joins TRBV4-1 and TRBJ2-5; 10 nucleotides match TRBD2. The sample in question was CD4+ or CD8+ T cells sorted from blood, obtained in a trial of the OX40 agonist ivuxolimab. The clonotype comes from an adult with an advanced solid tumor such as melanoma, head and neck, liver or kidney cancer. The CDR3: CASSHRASGGPETQYF. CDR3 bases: TGCGCCAGCAGCCATCGGGCTAGCGGGGGCCCAGAGACCCAGTACTTC.